The TCR beta chain under discussion was sequenced for a study of vaccination and CD4 T cells after COVID-19. Treatment defined: roughly 11-day PBMC culture with coronavirus spike peptide pools or control peptides (ViraFEST assay). These CD4+ T cells came from an unexposed donor, sampled before the COVID-19 pandemic (2011-2018). Germline CDR1 and CDR2: DFQATT and SNEGSKA (reference sequence). Trimming removed 1 base at V and 3 bases at J, with 13 bases between. There are 15 residues in the CDR3. A few counts support this clonotype. Antigen specificity is unknown. Cultured CD4+ T-cell DNA underwent Oncomine TCR Beta short-read sequencing. MiXCR, applied by TCRdb to the PCR reads, yields one record per CDR3 protein. The sample carries thousands of distinct CDR3 sequences, roughly 53% recorded once.

The material sequenced was CD4+ T cells from blood, cultured in vitro. This chain links TRBV20-1 with TRBJ1-3; a possible D gene is TRBD1 (5 bases). The receptor was isolated from a human donor in good health. In nucleotides, the CDR3 is TGCAGTGCTAGAGGTGACAGAGGCCTTGGAAACACCATATATTTT. It is translated as CSARGDRGLGNTIYF.